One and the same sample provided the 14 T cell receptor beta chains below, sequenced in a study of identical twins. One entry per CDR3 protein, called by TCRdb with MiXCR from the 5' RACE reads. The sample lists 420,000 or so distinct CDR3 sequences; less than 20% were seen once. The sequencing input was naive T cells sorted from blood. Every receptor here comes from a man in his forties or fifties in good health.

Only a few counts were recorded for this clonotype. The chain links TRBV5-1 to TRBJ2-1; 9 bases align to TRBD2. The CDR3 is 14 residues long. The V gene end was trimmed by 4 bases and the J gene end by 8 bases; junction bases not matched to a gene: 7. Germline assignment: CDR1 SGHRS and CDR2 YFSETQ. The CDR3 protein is CASSPGTSLDEQFF. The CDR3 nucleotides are TGCGCCAGCAGCCCCGGGACTAGCTTGGATGAGCAGTTCTTC.

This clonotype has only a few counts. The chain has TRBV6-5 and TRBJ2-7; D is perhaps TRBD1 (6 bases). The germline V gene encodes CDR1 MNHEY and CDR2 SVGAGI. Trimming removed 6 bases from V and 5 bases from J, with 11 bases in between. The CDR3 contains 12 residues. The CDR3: CASRTTGHEQYF. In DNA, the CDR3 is TGTGCCAGCAGAACAACAGGGCACGAGCAGTACTTC.

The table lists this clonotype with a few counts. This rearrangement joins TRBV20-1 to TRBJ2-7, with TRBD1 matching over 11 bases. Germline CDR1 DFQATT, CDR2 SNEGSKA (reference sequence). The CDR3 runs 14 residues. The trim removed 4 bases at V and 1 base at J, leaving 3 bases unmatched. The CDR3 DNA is TGCAGTGCTATGGGACAGGGGGGTTCCTACGAGCAGTACTTC. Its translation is CSAMGQGGSYEQYF.

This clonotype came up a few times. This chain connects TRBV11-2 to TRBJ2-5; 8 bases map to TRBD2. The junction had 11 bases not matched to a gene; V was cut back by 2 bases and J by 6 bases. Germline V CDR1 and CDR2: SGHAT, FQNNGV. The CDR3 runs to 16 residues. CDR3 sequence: CASSLPFRAGVKTQYF. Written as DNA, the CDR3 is TGTGCCAGCAGCTTACCGTTTAGAGCGGGGGTAAAGACCCAGTACTTC.

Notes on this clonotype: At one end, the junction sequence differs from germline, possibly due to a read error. CDR3: CASSTINRDQVGF. CDR3 nucleotides: TGTGCCAGCAGCACTATTAACCGGGACCAAGTTGGCTTC. The gene calls are TRBV5-6 and TRBJ1-2, with a weak D call TRBD1 (5 bases). Germline loops: CDR1 SGHDT, CDR2 YYEEEE. The CDR3 runs to 13 residues.

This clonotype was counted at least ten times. The CDR3 DNA reads TGTGCCAGCAGCTTAGATTCTTTGAACGAGCAGTACTTC. It yields the protein CASSLDSLNEQYF. This sequence joins TRBV7-9 and TRBJ2-7; unclear D gene. Germline V gives CDR1 SEHNR, CDR2 FQNEAQ (reference sequence). This CDR3 is 13 amino acids long. With 1 base removed from V and 5 bases from J, the gap between germline ends came to 9 bases. Together with reference TRBV7-9 and TRBJ2-7, the CDR3 gives the full variable domain: DTGVSQNPRHKITKRGQNVTFRCDPISEHNRLYWYRQTLGQGPEFLTYFQNEAQLEKSRLLSDRFSAERPKGSFSTLEIQRTEQGDSAMYLCASSLDSLNEQYFGPGTRLTVT.

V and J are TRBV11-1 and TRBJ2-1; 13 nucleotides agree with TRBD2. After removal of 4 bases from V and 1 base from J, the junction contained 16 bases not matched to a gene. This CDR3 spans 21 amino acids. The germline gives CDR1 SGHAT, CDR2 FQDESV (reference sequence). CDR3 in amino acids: CASSSRPLWTSGRRSYNEQFF. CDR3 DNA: TGTGCCAGCAGCTCCCGACCTCTTTGGACTAGCGGGAGAAGGTCCTACAATGAGCAGTTCTTC.

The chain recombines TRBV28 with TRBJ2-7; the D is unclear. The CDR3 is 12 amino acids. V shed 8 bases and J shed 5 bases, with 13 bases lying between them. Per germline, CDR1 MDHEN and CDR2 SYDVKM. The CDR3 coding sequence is TGTGCCAGCGCTAGGCCGGGCGACGAGCAGTACTTC. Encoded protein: CASARPGDEQYF.

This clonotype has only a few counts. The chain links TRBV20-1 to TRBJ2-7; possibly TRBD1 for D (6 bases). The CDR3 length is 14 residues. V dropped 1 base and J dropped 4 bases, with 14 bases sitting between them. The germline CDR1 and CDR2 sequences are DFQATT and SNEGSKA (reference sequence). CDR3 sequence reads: CSARAAAGAYEQYF. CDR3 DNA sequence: TGCAGTGCTAGAGCGGCGGCAGGGGCATACGAGCAGTACTTC.

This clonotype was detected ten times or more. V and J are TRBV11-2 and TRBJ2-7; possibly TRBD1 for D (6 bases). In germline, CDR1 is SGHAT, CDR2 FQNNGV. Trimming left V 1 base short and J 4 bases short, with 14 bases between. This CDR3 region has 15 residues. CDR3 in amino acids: CASSLVVGDTYEQYF. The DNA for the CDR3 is TGTGCCAGCAGCTTAGTCGTTGGGGACACGTACGAGCAGTACTTC.

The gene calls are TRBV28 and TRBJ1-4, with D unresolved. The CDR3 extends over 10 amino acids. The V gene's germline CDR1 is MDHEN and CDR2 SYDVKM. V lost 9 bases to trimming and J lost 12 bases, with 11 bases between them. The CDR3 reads CASGPRELFF. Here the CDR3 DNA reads TGTGCCAGTGGACCCCGGGAACTGTTTTTT.

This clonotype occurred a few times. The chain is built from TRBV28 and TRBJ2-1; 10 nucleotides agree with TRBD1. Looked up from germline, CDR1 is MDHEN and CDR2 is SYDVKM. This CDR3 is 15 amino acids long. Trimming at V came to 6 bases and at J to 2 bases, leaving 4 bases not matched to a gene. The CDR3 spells CASRTGQGAYNEQFF. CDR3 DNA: TGTGCCAGCAGAACCGGACAGGGGGCCTACAATGAGCAGTTCTTC.

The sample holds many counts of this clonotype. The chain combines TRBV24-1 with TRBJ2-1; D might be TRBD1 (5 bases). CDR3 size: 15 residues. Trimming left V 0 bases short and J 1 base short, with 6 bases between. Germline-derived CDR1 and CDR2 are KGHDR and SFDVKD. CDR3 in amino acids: CATSDLRGSYNEQFF. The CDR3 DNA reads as TGTGCCACCAGTGATTTGAGGGGTTCCTACAATGAGCAGTTCTTC.

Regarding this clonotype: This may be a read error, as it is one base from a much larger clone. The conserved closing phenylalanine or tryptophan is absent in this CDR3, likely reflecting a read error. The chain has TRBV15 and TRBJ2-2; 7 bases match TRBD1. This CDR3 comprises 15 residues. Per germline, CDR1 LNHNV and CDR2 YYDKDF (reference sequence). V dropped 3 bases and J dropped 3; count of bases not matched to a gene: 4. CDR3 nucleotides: TGTGCCACCAGCAGGCGACAGGGAGACACCGGGGAGCTGTTTTCT. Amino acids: CATSRRQGDTGELFS.